The present TCR beta chain was sequenced within a study of immune cell composition in non-small cell lung cancer. Template was genomic DNA from frozen, unsorted single-cell suspensions. CDR1 KGHSH and CDR2 LQKENI come from the germline V gene. V was trimmed by 3 bases and J by 2 bases, leaving 14 bases between them. The CDR3 has 16 amino acids. Using immunoSEQ multiplex PCR, the repertoire was profiled, and TCRdb retains in-frame clones only, with some absent. The table includes 1,800 or so clones, roughly 80% detected once. This sequence was found in a human donor with non-small cell lung cancer. The chain is built from TRBV18 and TRBJ1-5, with D tentatively TRBD1 (5 bases). What was sequenced was lung tumor tissue. CDR3 bases: TGTGCCAGCTCACCGGCTCGGGGGATTGGCAATCAGCCCCAGCATTTT. It specifies CASSPARGIGNQPQHF.